The 23 T cell receptor beta chains below were found in one sample sequenced in a study of shared clonotypes between healthy human individuals. Sequencing used immunoSEQ multiplex PCR; TCRdb keeps in-frame clones, though not all of them. The data contain roughly 2.1 million clones, roughly 91% of them singletons. CD45RO negativity and positive selection for CCR7 defined naive CD8 cells, a population that excluded terminally differentiated effector memory CD45RA+ cells. Sequencing was performed on naive CD8+ T cells from PBMCs. All receptors come from a man in his late teens or twenties in good health. Some clones in this sample may be carry-over from other donors' samples.

The chain links TRBV2 to TRBJ2-3, with D hard to call. Germline CDR1 SNHLY, CDR2 FYNNEI. The V and J ends lost 2 bases and 2 bases respectively, with 11 bases between them. This CDR3 has 15 amino acids. The CDR3 sequence: CASSERPKDTDTQYF. CDR3 in DNA: TGTGCCAGCAGTGAACGGCCCAAAGACACAGATACGCAGTATTTT. Drawing the rest from reference TRBV2 and TRBJ2-3, the complete variable domain is EPEVTQTPSHQVTQMGQEVILRCVPISNHLYFYWYRQILGQKVEFLVSFYNNEISEKSEIFDDQFSVERPDGSNFTLKIRSTKLEDSAMYFCASSERPKDTDTQYFGPGTRLTVL.

V usage is TRBV10-1 and J usage is TRBJ2-7; TRBD1 agrees at 8 bases. The CDR3 runs to 14 residues. V lost 6 bases, J lost 2 bases, and 6 bases stayed unmatched. Germline assignment: CDR1 WNHNN and CDR2 SYGVQD (reference sequence). The CDR3 DNA reads as TGCGCCAGCAGGACAGGGGCGCCCACCTACGAGCAGTACTTC. Translation: CASRTGAPTYEQYF.

The genes are TRBV27 and TRBJ2-1, with D perhaps assigned TRBD1 or TRBD2 (6 bases each). CDR1 and CDR2 from the germline V gene are MNHEY and SMNVEV (reference sequence). Trimming pared 8 bases from V and 2 bases from J, leaving 10 bases between. The CDR3 consists of 13 residues. The CDR3: CASGGLAYNEQFF. For the CDR3, the DNA is TGTGCCAGCGGGGGGCTTGCCTACAATGAGCAGTTCTTC.

This rearrangement joins TRBV28 to TRBJ1-1; unclear D gene. The V end lost 5 bases, the J end lost 11 bases, and 18 bases lay between the germline ends. Germline V gene data show CDR1 as MDHEN and CDR2 as SYDVKM. The CDR3 runs to 13 residues. The DNA of the CDR3 is TGTGCCAGCAGTCCAGCCGGTAGCCGGTTTGCTTTCTTT. Translating gives CASSPAGSRFAFF.

In its sample, this clone was seen a few times. V usage is TRBV30 and J usage is TRBJ1-2; D unclear. The V end was cut by 6 bases, the J end by 8 bases, with 10 bases between. The CDR3 has 10 residues. Per germline, CDR1 GTSNPN and CDR2 SVGIG (reference sequence). This CDR3 is CACPECGYTF. The CDR3 bases are TGTGCCTGTCCTGAATGCGGCTACACCTTC.

This clone appeared once. The CDR3 DNA is TGTGCCACTTTGGAGGATAGGAGCTCCTACAATGAGCAGTTCTTC. Translated, it gives CATLEDRSSYNEQFF. The chain is built from TRBV28 and TRBJ2-1, with a tentative D call TRBD2 (5 bases). The germline CDR1 and CDR2 sequences are MDHEN and SYDVKM. Trimming removed 10 bases at V and 0 bases at J, with 16 bases between. CDR3 length: 15 residues. Together with reference TRBV28 and TRBJ2-1, the CDR3 gives the full variable domain: DVKVTQSSRYLVKRTGEKVFLECVQDMDHENMFWYRQDPGLGLRLIYFSYDVKMKEKGDIPEGYSVSREKKERFSLILESASTNQTSMYLCATLEDRSSYNEQFFGPGTRLTVL.

This clone was detected only once. The chain has TRBV28 and TRBJ1-2; no clear D. V was shortened by 8 bases and J by 1 base, with 14 bases between the two germline ends. There are 14 residues in the CDR3. Germline V gene sequence: CDR1 MDHEN, CDR2 SYDVKM. The chain's CDR3 is CASLTVLDNYGYTF. The CDR3, as DNA: TGTGCCAGCCTGACCGTACTGGATAACTATGGCTACACCTTC.

A remark on this clone: The same CDR3 arises from other DNA sequences in this sample as well. The genes are TRBV9 and TRBJ2-5; D is unclear. The V gene lost 0 bases and the J gene lost 2 bases, with 5 bases spanning the gap. In germline, CDR1 is SGDLS, CDR2 YYNGEE. There are 13 residues in the CDR3. The CDR3 DNA is TGTGCCAGCAGCGTAGGGGCACAAGAGACCCAGTACTTC. Its translation is CASSVGAQETQYF.

This clone was recorded once. This rearrangement joins TRBV13 to TRBJ2-4; 11 nucleotides line up with TRBD2. The CDR3 covers 21 residues. CDR1 is PRHDT, CDR2 FYEKMQ, per germline (reference sequence). Trimming cost V 5 bases and J 0 bases; bases outside gene matches: 18. The CDR3 here is CASSTTPGLADTMGAKNIQYF. The CDR3 region has the DNA TGTGCCAGCAGCACTACCCCGGGACTAGCGGACACCATGGGAGCCAAAAACATTCAGTACTTC. The full variable domain, completed using reference TRBV13 and TRBJ2-4, is AAGVIQSPRHLIKEKRETATLKCYPIPRHDTVYWYQQGPGQDPQFLISFYEKMQSDKGSIPDRFSAQQFSDYHSELNMSSLELGDSALYFCASSTTPGLADTMGAKNIQYFGAGTRLSVL.

The chain couples TRBV5-1 to TRBJ2-3; the D is unclear. V was shortened by 2 bases and J by 3 bases, with 13 bases between the two germline ends. The V gene's germline CDR1 is SGHRS and CDR2 YFSETQ. CDR3 length equals 15 residues. The CDR3, as DNA: TGCGCCAGCAGCTTTCTCGGCGGTCTAACAGATACGCAGTATTTT. Translating it yields CASSFLGGLTDTQYF.

The CDR3, as DNA: TGCGCCCTGCTACGCAGGGGGCCCGATGAAAAACTGTTTTTT. Translated, it gives CALLRRGPDEKLFF. The V call is TRBV5-1, the J call TRBJ1-4; 8 nucleotides agree with TRBD1. The V segment lost 10 bases and the J segment 6 bases; nucleotides outside the gene matches: 11. The germline V gene has CDR1 SGHRS and CDR2 YFSETQ. The CDR3 is made up of 14 amino acids. The whole variable domain, remainder taken from reference TRBV5-1 and TRBJ1-4, is KAGVTQTPRYLIKTRGQQVTLSCSPISGHRSVSWYQQTPGQGLQFLFEYFSETQRNKGNFPGRFSGRQFSNSRSEMNVSTLELGDSALYLCALLRRGPDEKLFFGSGTQLSVL.

This rearrangement joins TRBV6-1 to TRBJ1-1; a possible D gene is TRBD1 (5 bases). CDR3 size: 16 residues. The germline V gene has CDR1 MNHNS and CDR2 SASEGT. V shed 3 bases and J shed 5 bases, with 19 bases lying between them. CDR3: CASSDIPRVAWTEAFF. The CDR3 DNA sequence: TGTGCCAGCAGTGATATCCCCAGGGTCGCGTGGACTGAAGCTTTCTTT.

This clone was counted a single time. This chain joins TRBV7-3 and TRBJ2-3, with D maybe TRBD2 (6 bases). The germline CDR1 and CDR2 sequences are SGHTA and FQGTGA. The V gene lost 6 bases and the J gene lost 4 bases, with 17 bases spanning the gap. This CDR3 is 15 amino acids long. CDR3 loop: CASSRSGGGADTQYF. The DNA of the CDR3 is TGTGCCAGCAGTCGGAGCGGAGGCGGGGCAGATACGCAGTATTTT.

This chain uses TRBV6-1 with TRBJ1-1; no firm D call. V gave up 8 bases and J gave up 10 bases, with 11 bases separating them. CDR1 and CDR2 from the germline V gene are MNHNS and SASEGT. The CDR3 runs 10 residues. CDR3 nucleotide sequence: TGTGCCAGCGAGACCCGTCGAGCTTTCTTT. Amino acid sequence: CASETRRAFF.

For the CDR3, the DNA is TGTGCCAGCAGCGTAGCCGGGACACCTGGAAACACCATATATTTT. Translation gives CASSVAGTPGNTIYF. This chain connects TRBV28 to TRBJ1-3; weak D call: TRBD1 (6 bases). The CDR3 is made up of 15 amino acids. V dropped 6 bases and J dropped 2 bases, with 14 bases sitting between them. Germline values: CDR1 MDHEN, CDR2 SYDVKM. The variable domain in full, with the rest retrieved from reference TRBV28 and TRBJ1-3, is DVKVTQSSRYLVKRTGEKVFLECVQDMDHENMFWYRQDPGLGLRLIYFSYDVKMKEKGDIPEGYSVSREKKERFSLILESASTNQTSMYLCASSVAGTPGNTIYFGEGSWLTVV.

The DNA of the CDR3 is TGTGCCAGTAGCCTAGGGACAGTCTCTGGAAACACCATATATTTT. It is translated as CASSLGTVSGNTIYF. The chain couples TRBV19 to TRBJ1-3; 7 nucleotides align to TRBD1. The V and J ends lost 6 bases and 0 bases, in that order; junction bases with no gene match: 5. Germline V lookup: CDR1 LNHDA, CDR2 SQIVND (reference sequence). This CDR3 is 15 amino acids long.

The CDR3 protein is CASISTDGGTNYGYTF. CDR3 DNA: TGTGCCAGTATTTCGACAGACGGGGGGACTAACTATGGCTACACCTTC. The chain links TRBV19 to TRBJ1-2; D is possibly TRBD1 (5 bases). Germline V lookup: CDR1 LNHDA, CDR2 SQIVND (reference sequence). The CDR3 is 16 amino acids. V was trimmed by 7 bases and J by 0 bases, leaving 18 bases between them.

The chain combines TRBV4-1 with TRBJ2-7; perhaps TRBD2 as D (7 bases). From germline, CDR1 is MGHRA and CDR2 YSYEKL. V lost 5 bases to trimming and J lost 3 bases, with 17 bases between them. This CDR3 has 15 residues. Here the CDR3 DNA reads TGCGCCAGCAGCACCAAGGGCGGGGGCTTCTACGAGCAGTACTTC. The encoded protein is CASSTKGGGFYEQYF.

J is TRBJ2-7 and V is TRBV11-2; TRBD2 is a possible D gene (6 bases). Trimming pared 5 bases from V and 2 bases from J, leaving 7 bases between. The length of the CDR3 is 12 residues. Germline V lookup: CDR1 SGHAT, CDR2 FQNNGV. CDR3 sequence (DNA): TGTGCCAGCAGCCGGGAGCCCTACGAGCAGTACTTC. This translates into CASSREPYEQYF.

V is TRBV29-1 and J is TRBJ1-2; D not certain. Looked up from germline, CDR1 is SQVTM and CDR2 is ANQGSEA. Trimming left V 0 bases short and J 4 bases short, with 12 bases between. The CDR3 consists of 14 residues. CDR3 bases: TGCAGCGTTGAAGAGCAAACCCAAGCCTATGGCTACACCTTC. Translation: CSVEEQTQAYGYTF.

This chain links TRBV30 with TRBJ1-2; a possible D gene is TRBD1 (5 bases). This CDR3 is 14 amino acids long. Trimming stripped 2 bases from V and 4 bases from J, with 14 bases between. Germline values: CDR1 GTSNPN, CDR2 SVGIG (reference sequence). The CDR3 nucleotides read TGTGCCTGGAGTCCGTTAGGGGAAGCCTATGGCTACACCTTC. It specifies CAWSPLGEAYGYTF.

On this clone itself: The sample holds other DNA sequences that translate to the same CDR3. V usage is TRBV28 and J usage is TRBJ1-1; D ambiguous. Germline CDR1 reads MDHEN; CDR2 reads SYDVKM. The CDR3 contains 13 residues. V was pared by 2 bases and J by 2 bases, with 6 bases between. The CDR3: CASSLTGNTEAFF. CDR3 bases: TGTGCCAGCAGTTTAACGGGAAACACTGAAGCTTTCTTT. Full variable domain (rest looked up from reference TRBV28 and TRBJ1-1): DVKVTQSSRYLVKRTGEKVFLECVQDMDHENMFWYRQDPGLGLRLIYFSYDVKMKEKGDIPEGYSVSREKKERFSLILESASTNQTSMYLCASSLTGNTEAFFGQGTRLTVV.

The chain joins TRBV29-1 to TRBJ2-5, with TRBD1 identical over 7 bases. The CDR3 runs 14 residues. The V segment lost 7 bases and the J segment 4 bases; nucleotides outside the gene matches: 12. Germline V gene lookup returns CDR1 SQVTM and CDR2 ANQGSEA. The CDR3 DNA reads TGCAGCGCCCTGACAGGGATCGTTGGAGAGACCCAGTACTTC. Translation gives CSALTGIVGETQYF.